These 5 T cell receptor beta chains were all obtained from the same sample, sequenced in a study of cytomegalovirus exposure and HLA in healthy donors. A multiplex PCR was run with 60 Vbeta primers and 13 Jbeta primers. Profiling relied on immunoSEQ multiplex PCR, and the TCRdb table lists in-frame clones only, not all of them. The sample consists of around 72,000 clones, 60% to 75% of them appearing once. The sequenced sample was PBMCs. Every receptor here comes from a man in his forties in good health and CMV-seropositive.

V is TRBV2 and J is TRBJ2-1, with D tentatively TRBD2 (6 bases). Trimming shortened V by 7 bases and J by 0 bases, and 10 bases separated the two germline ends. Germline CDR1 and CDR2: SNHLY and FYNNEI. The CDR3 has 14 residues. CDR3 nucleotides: TGTGCCAGCATCGTGGGGGGCTCCTACAATGAGCAGTTCTTC. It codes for CASIVGGSYNEQFF.

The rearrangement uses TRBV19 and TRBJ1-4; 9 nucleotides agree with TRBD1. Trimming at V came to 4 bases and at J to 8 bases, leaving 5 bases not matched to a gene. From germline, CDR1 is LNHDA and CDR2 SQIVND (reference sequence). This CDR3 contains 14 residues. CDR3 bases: TGTGCCAGTAGTACGGGACAGGGACGGGAAAAACTGTTTTTT. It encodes CASSTGQGREKLFF.

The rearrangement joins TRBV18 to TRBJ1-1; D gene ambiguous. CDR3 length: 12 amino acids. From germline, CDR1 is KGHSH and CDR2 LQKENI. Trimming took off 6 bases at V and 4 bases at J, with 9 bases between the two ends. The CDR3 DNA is TGTGCCAGCTCCGGCGGCCCCACTGAAGCTTTCTTT. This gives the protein CASSGGPTEAFF.

CDR3 in amino acids: CASRDGQGTDTQYF. Here the CDR3 DNA reads TGTGCCAGCAGAGATGGACAGGGGACAGATACGCAGTATTTT. The chain employs TRBV2 and TRBJ2-3; 9 positions agree with TRBD1. CDR1 is SNHLY and CDR2 is FYNNEI in the germline V gene. This CDR3 has 14 residues. The V and J ends lost 6 bases and 3 bases, in that order; junction bases with no gene match: 4.

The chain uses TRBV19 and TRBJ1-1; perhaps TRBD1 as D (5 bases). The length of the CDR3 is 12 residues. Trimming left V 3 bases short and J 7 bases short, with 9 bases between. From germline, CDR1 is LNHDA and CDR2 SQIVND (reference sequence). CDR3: CASSILGDEAFF. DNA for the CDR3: TGTGCCAGTAGTATTCTAGGGGATGAAGCTTTCTTT.